This is a list of T cell receptor beta chains from one sample in a study of blood T cell repertoires in COVID-19. Some clones are missing from TCRdb's copy, which holds only in-frame ones; the method was immunoSEQ multiplex PCR. The sample has about 180,000 clones; about four fifths are singletons. Sequencing used peripheral blood. These receptors were collected from a man younger than 35 with active or convalescent COVID-19. CDR3s include the opening cysteine and the closing phenylalanine or tryptophan. The D gene is left open where the match is weak.

D gene,J gene,V gene,CDR3 DNA,CDR3 protein
TRBD1,TRBJ1-5,TRBV3-1/TRBV3-2,TGTGCCAGCAGCCAAGGACAGGGGGCGGGTCAGCCCCAGCATTTT,CASSQGQGAGQPQHF
TRBD1,TRBJ2-7,TRBV19,TGTGCCAGTAGTTCTCCCCGGATGGGACAGGGGGCCTACGAGCAGTACTTC,CASSSPRMGQGAYEQYF
NA,TRBJ1-2,TRBV2,TGTGCCAGCAGTGAACAGGGGAACTATGGCTACACCTTC,CASSEQGNYGYTF
NA,TRBJ1-2,TRBV6-2/TRBV6-3,TGTGCCAGCAGTTACGGACGGGGGTATGGCTACACCTTC,CASSYGRGYGYTF
NA,TRBJ2-3,TRBV4-3,TGCGCCAGCAGCCAAGATCCAGGATATACGCAGTATTTT,CASSQDPGYTQYF
NA,TRBJ1-3,TRBV9,TGTGCCAGCAGCGTAGCCCTTCACAGTAACTCTGGAAACACCATATATTTT,CASSVALHSNSGNTIYF
NA,TRBJ1-4,TRBV19,TGTGCCAGTAGTATTGTGCGGAGCAGACAGCGCACTAATGAAAAACTGTTTTTT,CASSIVRSRQRTNEKLFF
TRBD2,TRBJ2-1,TRBV19,TGTGCCAGTAGATTACCCGGGACTAGCGGGGGGTCGAAGCAGTTCTTC,CASRLPGTSGGSKQFF
NA,TRBJ1-5,TRBV5-5,TGTGCCAGCAGCCTCGGACAGCCTTATAGCAATCAGCCCCAGCATTTT,CASSLGQPYSNQPQHF
TRBD1,TRBJ1-2,TRBV19,TGTGCCAGTAGTATCCCGACAGGGGGCCTTGATGGCTACACCTTC,CASSIPTGGLDGYTF